The source of this T cell receptor beta chain is a study of T cells after yellow fever vaccination. In the study overall: For low cell numbers, libraries were made with SMART-Seq v4 Ultra Low Input.

It was through 5'RACE template switching that TCR cDNA was made, with a universal primer site and UMIs added. TCRdb redid the calling of the 5' RACE reads with MiXCR, one entry per CDR3 protein. The data hold about 430,000 distinct CDR3 sequences, with approximately 18% observed a single time. Points from the study as a whole: A limited proportion of clonotypes was detected within both the CD4 and CD8 compartments. Post-booster repertoires contained most primary-vaccination clones again (about 95% CD4, roughly 90% CD8).

Germline loops: CDR1 MNHEY, CDR2 SMNVEV (reference sequence). The CDR3 loop spans 16 amino acids. The germline V and J ends were trimmed by 2 bases and 7 bases, with 18 bases remaining between them. There are a few counts of this clonotype. Its antigen is undetermined. The specimen was PBMCs, collected before the yellow fever booster vaccination. The receptor's source is a man between 18 and 35 years old who received the YFV17D yellow fever vaccine. The chain combines TRBV27 with TRBJ2-1; D may be TRBD2 (5 bases). CDR3 DNA sequence: TGTGCCAGCAGTTTAGTCCGTCTGACTACTGGGAATGAGCAGTTCTTC. Translating it yields CASSLVRLTTGNEQFF.